Below are 30 T cell receptor beta chains sequenced from a single sample in a study of blood T cell repertoires in COVID-19. Using immunoSEQ multiplex PCR, the repertoire was profiled, and TCRdb retains in-frame clones only, with some absent. Of roughly 300,000 clones in the sample, 87% were seen once. The source material was peripheral blood. The origin of the receptors is a woman aged 40 to 50 who had recovered from COVID-19.

This rearrangement joins TRBV7-7 to TRBJ2-2; 9 positions match TRBD2. The CDR3 contains 16 residues. V gave up 6 bases and J gave up 7 bases; unmatched junction bases: 12. The V gene's germline CDR1 is SSHAT and CDR2 FNYEAQ (reference sequence). CDR3 nucleotide sequence: TGTGCCAGCAGTTCGATCCATAGCGGGGGAGGCGGGGAGCTGTTTTTT. Translating it yields CASSSIHSGGGGELFF.

This chain joins TRBV7-3 and TRBJ2-5, with D perhaps matching TRBD2 (5 bases). CDR3 length: 14 residues. Per the germline V gene, CDR1 is SGHTA and CDR2 is FQGTGA. The V and J ends lost 5 bases and 4 bases respectively, with 14 bases between them. DNA of the CDR3: TGTGCCAGCAGCCTCGGACTGGGCTTAGAGACCCAGTACTTC. It yields the protein CASSLGLGLETQYF. Full variable domain (outside the CDR3, taken from reference TRBV7-3 and TRBJ2-5): GAGVSQTPSNKVTEKGKYVELRCDPISGHTALYWYRQSLGQGPEFLIYFQGTGAADDSGLPNDRFFAVRPEGSVSTLKIQRTERGDSAVYLCASSLGLGLETQYFGPGTRLLVL.

The table lists this clone with a few counts. V gene TRBV7-8 combines with J gene TRBJ2-3, with a tentative D call TRBD1 (5 bases). The germline V gene encodes CDR1 SGHVS and CDR2 FQNEAQ. The germline V and J ends were trimmed by 1 base and 7 bases, with 15 bases remaining between them. The CDR3 consists of 15 residues. CDR3 residues: CASSLVTGWSNTQYF. Written as DNA, the CDR3 is TGTGCCAGCAGCTTAGTTACAGGATGGTCGAATACGCAGTATTTT.

V is TRBV6-5 and J is TRBJ2-7; D remains unclear. Trimming removed 10 bases at V and 5 bases at J, with 15 bases between. CDR1 is MNHEY and CDR2 is SVGAGI in the germline V gene. This CDR3 contains 12 residues. The CDR3 is CATYPGEHEQYF. Written as DNA, the CDR3 is TGTGCCACCTACCCCGGTGAACACGAGCAGTACTTC.

This chain joins TRBV4-3 and TRBJ2-7, with TRBD2 as a possible D gene (7 bases). The germline CDR1 and CDR2 sequences are LGHNA and YSLEER. This CDR3 is 16 amino acids long. Trimming left V 1 base short and J 4 bases short, with 17 bases between. The CDR3 DNA sequence: TGCGCCAGCAGCCAAGCCTGGCGGGGGCTACTTTACGAGCAGTACTTC. It specifies CASSQAWRGLLYEQYF.

The rearrangement joins TRBV11-2 to TRBJ1-2, with D hard to call. Looked up from germline, CDR1 is SGHAT and CDR2 is FQNNGV. This CDR3 contains 12 residues. Trimming removed 5 bases at V and 5 bases at J, with 9 bases between. CDR3 region: CASSQTLYGYTF. The CDR3 coding sequence is TGTGCCAGCAGCCAGACACTTTATGGCTACACCTTC.

The J gene is TRBJ2-7, the V gene TRBV7-9; TRBD1 is a possible D gene (6 bases). The V gene lost 5 bases and the J gene lost 4 bases, with 21 bases spanning the gap. Germline V gene sequence: CDR1 SEHNR, CDR2 FQNEAQ (reference sequence). CDR3 length equals 16 residues. The CDR3 protein is CASSHPPTSGQYEQYF. The CDR3 nucleotides are TGTGCCAGCAGCCACCCTCCGACTTCCGGACAGTACGAGCAGTACTTC.

V and J are TRBV7-2 and TRBJ1-1, with D tentatively TRBD1 (6 bases). The V gene lost 1 base and the J gene lost 7 bases, with 10 bases spanning the gap. This CDR3 contains 13 residues. Germline-derived CDR1 and CDR2 are SGHTA and FQGNSA. The CDR3 DNA sequence: TGTGCCAGCAGCTTAGGGGGACAAAGTGAAGCTTTCTTT. It is translated as CASSLGGQSEAFF.

V usage is TRBV19 and J usage is TRBJ1-2, with a weak D call TRBD1 (5 bases). The CDR3 is 14 residues long. Germline V gene sequence: CDR1 LNHDA, CDR2 SQIVND (reference sequence). Trimming took off 7 bases at V and 6 bases at J, with 18 bases between the two ends. This CDR3 is CASTKTAPFHGYTF. The CDR3 DNA follows: TGTGCCAGTACCAAGACAGCCCCTTTTCATGGCTACACCTTC.

The chain joins TRBV5-8 to TRBJ2-3, with TRBD1 identical over 8 bases. Germline-derived CDR1 and CDR2 are SGHTS and YDEGEE. J was trimmed by 6 bases and V by 2 bases; bases with no gene match: 5. This CDR3 is built from 14 residues. CDR3 region: CASSFPGQADTQYF. CDR3 DNA: TGTGCCAGCAGCTTCCCGGGACAGGCGGATACGCAGTATTTT.

This clone was seen just once. The rearrangement joins TRBV20-1 to TRBJ1-2; the D is unclear. CDR3 length: 11 residues. Germline V gene sequence: CDR1 DFQATT, CDR2 SNEGSKA (reference sequence). V was shortened by 6 bases and J by 8 bases, with 13 bases between the two germline ends. Here the CDR3 DNA reads TGCAGTGCGCCCCTATACCCCGGCTACACCTTC. Translating it yields CSAPLYPGYTF.

The V gene is TRBV27, the J gene TRBJ1-5; tentative D call: TRBD1 (5 bases). The V end was cut by 4 bases, the J end by 2 bases, with 12 bases between. The CDR3 is made up of 15 amino acids. The germline CDR1 and CDR2 sequences are MNHEY and SMNVEV (reference sequence). The CDR3 region has the DNA TGTGCCAGCAGTTCTACAGGCGGGGGCAATCAGCCCCAGCATTTT. Amino acid sequence: CASSSTGGGNQPQHF.

The chain has TRBV2 and TRBJ1-5; 8 bases are a match to TRBD1. After removal of 4 bases from V and 5 bases from J, the junction contained 1 base not matched to a gene. Germline CDR1 SNHLY, CDR2 FYNNEI. This CDR3 has 13 amino acids. CDR3 amino acids: CASSVDRDQPQHF. The DNA for the CDR3 is TGTGCCAGCAGTGTGGACAGGGATCAGCCCCAGCATTTT.

The chain joins TRBV4-1 to TRBJ2-1, with TRBD1 identical over 9 bases. Germline V gene sequence: CDR1 MGHRA, CDR2 YSYEKL. Trimming took 4 bases from V and 4 from J; bases not matched to a gene: 8. This CDR3 has 16 amino acids. The CDR3 sequence is CASSRLGQGLYNEQFF. The DNA for the CDR3 is TGCGCCAGCAGCCGGTTGGGACAGGGCCTATACAATGAGCAGTTCTTC.

This clone has only one observation. The chain joins TRBV4-3 to TRBJ1-2; unclear D gene. The V gene lost 0 bases and the J gene lost 1 base, with 9 bases spanning the gap. The CDR3 sequence is 15 residues long. Germline assignment: CDR1 LGHNA and CDR2 YSLEER. CDR3 DNA: TGCGCCAGCAGCCAAGATCTCGGGGATAACTATGGCTACACCTTC. As protein: CASSQDLGDNYGYTF.

This CDR3 is CAISESTGRTGGSHGYTF. For the CDR3, the DNA is TGTGCCATCAGTGAGTCCACGGGACGGACAGGGGGTAGCCATGGCTACACCTTC. V gene TRBV10-3 combines with J gene TRBJ1-2, with 10 nucleotides matching TRBD1. Per germline, CDR1 ENHRY and CDR2 SYGVKD. CDR3 size: 18 residues. V shed 0 bases, J shed 6 bases, and the junction held 13 bases outside the gene matches.

J is TRBJ1-2 and V is TRBV7-9; D gene ambiguous. This CDR3 has 15 amino acids. Germline assignment: CDR1 SEHNR and CDR2 FQNEAQ (reference sequence). V lost 1 base, J lost 2 bases, and 11 bases lay in between. CDR3 residues: CASSLVLATNYGYTF. DNA of the CDR3: TGTGCCAGCAGCTTAGTCCTTGCCACAAACTATGGCTACACCTTC.

V is TRBV7-6 and J is TRBJ1-3; D gene ambiguous. This CDR3 comprises 13 residues. Trimming stripped 8 bases from V and 4 bases from J, with 12 bases between. Germline V gene lookup returns CDR1 SGHVS and CDR2 FNYEAQ. The CDR3 loop reads CASGEVTGNTIYF. The CDR3 nucleotides are TGTGCCAGCGGGGAGGTCACAGGAAACACCATATATTTT.

The chain links TRBV11-3 to TRBJ1-1, with 8 bases aligning to TRBD1. The CDR3 extends over 15 amino acids. The junction had 9 bases not matched to a gene; V was cut back by 5 bases and J by 4 bases. Germline values: CDR1 SGHNT, CDR2 YENEEA. The CDR3: CASSPEGQAGTEAFF. CDR3 nucleotides: TGTGCCAGCAGCCCCGAGGGACAGGCGGGCACTGAAGCTTTCTTT.

This clone was counted a single time. The chain carries TRBV19 and TRBJ2-2, with 7 bases matching TRBD2. Germline CDR1 reads LNHDA; CDR2 reads SQIVND (reference sequence). This CDR3 has 14 residues. Trimming cost V 7 bases and J 9 bases; bases outside gene matches: 11. CDR3 DNA sequence: TGTGCCAGTAATCTCGGGGGGAGTAATCGGGAGCTGTTTTTT. Its protein is CASNLGGSNRELFF.

The chain is built from TRBV30 and TRBJ2-2; TRBD1 agrees at 8 bases. The CDR3 length is 12 residues. CDR1 and CDR2 (germline): GTSNPN, SVGIG (reference sequence). V lost 3 bases to trimming and J lost 7 bases; unmatched junction nucleotides: 1. This CDR3 is CAWRDRVGELFF. The CDR3 DNA sequence: TGTGCCTGGAGGGACAGGGTCGGGGAGCTGTTTTTT. Together with reference TRBV30 and TRBJ2-2, the CDR3 gives the full variable domain: SQTIHQWPATLVQPVGSPLSLECTVEGTSNPNLYWYRQAAGRGLQLLFYSVGIGQISSEVPQNLSASRPQDRQFILSSKKLLLSDSGFYLCAWRDRVGELFFGEGSRLTVL.

The V and J genes are TRBV7-2 and TRBJ2-7; 7 bases match TRBD1. The CDR3 covers 14 residues. Germline V gene data show CDR1 as SGHTA and CDR2 as FQGNSA. Losses at the gene ends were 2 bases for V and 3 bases for J; bases not matched to a gene: 4. CDR3 nucleotides: TGTGCCAGCAGCTTAAGAGGGGGCAACTACGAGCAGTACTTC. Protein product: CASSLRGGNYEQYF.

Of note for this clone: One end of the junction fails to match germline, which may point to a read error. This chain connects TRBV19 to TRBJ1-5; no clear D gene. Germline lookup yields CDR1 LNHDA and CDR2 SQIVND (reference sequence). This CDR3 region has 14 residues. CDR3 coding DNA: TGTGCCAGTACCACCCGGATCGGTGAGAGGGCGGGCGATTTT. Translation gives CASTTRIGERAGDF.

This chain uses TRBV5-1 with TRBJ1-1; 8 nucleotides agree with TRBD1. The CDR3 loop spans 15 amino acids. Trimming removed 4 bases from V and 1 base from J; junction bases left unmatched: 6. CDR1 is SGHRS and CDR2 is YFSETQ in the germline V gene. CDR3 loop: CASSVGQGRNTEAFF. In nucleotides, the CDR3 is TGCGCCAGCAGCGTAGGACAGGGTCGGAACACTGAAGCTTTCTTT.

The DNA of the CDR3 is TGTGCCACCAGCAGAGAATCCTCGCCCCAGCATTTT. Its protein product is CATSRESSPQHF. The gene calls are TRBV15 and TRBJ1-5, with D hard to call. CDR1 and CDR2 (germline): LNHNV, YYDKDF (reference sequence). CDR3 length equals 12 residues. V lost 0 bases and J lost 9, with 6 bases in between.

This clone was recorded a few times. The rearrangement uses TRBV19 and TRBJ1-2; tentative D call: TRBD1 (6 bases). Germline CDR1 reads LNHDA; CDR2 reads SQIVND (reference sequence). The V end lost 8 bases, the J end lost 6 bases, and 19 bases lay between the germline ends. There are 14 residues in the CDR3. Written as DNA, the CDR3 is TGTGCCAGTGCCGGCACAGGGAGTTTCGATGGCTACACCTTC. Translated: CASAGTGSFDGYTF.

The V and J genes are TRBV2 and TRBJ1-2; 7 bases are a match to TRBD1. V shed 6 bases and J 7 bases; nucleotides not matched to a gene: 14. Germline values: CDR1 SNHLY, CDR2 FYNNEI. The length of the CDR3 is 15 residues. The CDR3 bases are TGTGCCAGCAGGATCAGTCGCCAGGGGGAAGGTGGCTACACCTTC. Translation: CASRISRQGEGGYTF.

The chain joins TRBV24-1 to TRBJ2-1, with D perhaps matching TRBD1 (6 bases). V dropped 2 bases and J dropped 8 bases, with 15 bases sitting between them. CDR1 is KGHDR and CDR2 is SFDVKD in the germline V gene. The CDR3 sequence is 15 residues long. CDR3 protein: CATSDSRDIRDEQFF. CDR3 coding DNA: TGTGCCACCAGTGATTCCCGGGACATCCGCGATGAGCAGTTCTTC.

The gene calls are TRBV9 and TRBJ2-3; tentative D call: TRBD2 (7 bases). Trimming pared 0 bases from V and 2 bases from J, leaving 10 bases between. CDR3 length: 15 amino acids. Germline CDR1 and CDR2: SGDLS and YYNGEE. For the CDR3, the DNA is TGTGCCAGCAGCGTAGAGGGGGGGCTCACAGATACGCAGTATTTT. Residues: CASSVEGGLTDTQYF.

Concerning this clone itself: Distinct nucleotide sequences in the sample also encode this CDR3. J is TRBJ1-1 and V is TRBV30, with D unresolved. V was clipped by 3 bases and J by 1 base, with 9 bases between them. The CDR3 is 13 amino acids. Germline V gives CDR1 GTSNPN, CDR2 SVGIG (reference sequence). Here the CDR3 DNA reads TGTGCCTGGAGCCCACGGGGGAACACTGAAGCTTTCTTT. Residues: CAWSPRGNTEAFF.